Listed below are T cell receptor beta chains from one sample, sequenced in a study of cytomegalovirus exposure and HLA in healthy donors. TCRdb's table, derived via immunoSEQ multiplex PCR, lists solely in-frame clones and lacks some. This table has under 200,000 clones, just under 80% appearing once. Sequencing used PBMCs. The origin of the receptors is a woman aged 25-40 years in good health and CMV-seropositive. CDR3s include the opening cysteine and the closing phenylalanine or tryptophan. A D gene is named only where the DNA matches it firmly. Size values are once, few and many counts, or a class for expanded clones, and some rows have none.

J: TRBJ2-1; D: TRBD2; V: TRBV6-1; size: -; CDR3: CASRGLAGAGEQFF; DNA: TGTGCCAGCAGAGGTCTAGCGGGGGCGGGGGAGCAGTTCTTC
J: TRBJ2-3; D: TRBD2; V: TRBV6-4; size: -; CDR3: CASSDAGGTDTQYF; DNA: TGTGCCAGCAGTGACGCGGGAGGCACAGATACGCAGTATTTT
J: TRBJ2-1; D: TRBD1; V: TRBV29-1; size: -; CDR3: CSVDRQGQHEQFF; DNA: TGCAGCGTAGACAGACAGGGTCAGCATGAGCAGTTCTTC
J: TRBJ2-2; D: TRBD1; V: TRBV28; size: once; CDR3: CASSSGQGFSGELFF; DNA: TGTGCCAGCAGTTCGGGACAGGGGTTTTCCGGGGAGCTGTTTTTT
J: TRBJ2-7; D: -; V: TRBV6-5; size: -; CDR3: CASGGASSYEQYF; DNA: TGTGCCAGTGGCGGGGCAAGCTCCTACGAGCAGTACTTC
J: TRBJ2-2; D: -; V: TRBV13; size: -; CDR3: CASSLERTGELFF; DNA: TGTGCCAGCAGCTTAGAGAGGACCGGGGAGCTGTTTTTT
J: TRBJ1-2; D: -; V: TRBV4-1; size: -; CDR3: CASSQDPQGDAYGYTF; DNA: TGCGCCAGCAGCCAAGATCCACAGGGAGACGCCTATGGCTACACCTTC
J: TRBJ2-1; D: -; V: TRBV7-2; size: -; CDR3: CASTYVTGASEQFF; DNA: TGTGCCAGCACCTATGTCACGGGAGCCAGTGAGCAGTTCTTC
J: TRBJ2-2; D: -; V: TRBV19; size: few; CDR3: CASTPPGLALNTGELFF; DNA: TGTGCCAGTACCCCCCCCGGGCTAGCGTTGAACACCGGGGAGCTGTTTTTT
J: TRBJ2-1; D: -; V: TRBV7-8; size: -; CDR3: CASSFSGDPFF; DNA: TGTGCCAGCAGCTTTAGCGGAGATCCGTTCTTC
J: TRBJ2-2; D: TRBD1; V: TRBV27; size: -; CDR3: CASSSRQGTNTGELFF; DNA: TGTGCCAGCAGTTCTCGACAGGGCACGAACACCGGGGAGCTGTTTTTT
J: TRBJ1-3; D: -; V: TRBV15; size: -; CDR3: CATSRVGGIGNTIYF; DNA: TGTGCCACCAGCAGAGTGGGGGGAATTGGAAACACCATATATTTT
J: TRBJ2-5; D: -; V: TRBV7-9; size: -; CDR3: CASSLTGDRETQYF; DNA: TGTGCCAGCAGCTTAACGGGGGATCGGGAGACCCAGTACTTC
J: TRBJ2-1; D: TRBD1; V: TRBV6-6; size: -; CDR3: CASRQGAAYNEQFF; DNA: TGTGCCAGCAGACAGGGGGCGGCTTACAATGAGCAGTTCTTC
J: TRBJ2-7; D: TRBD1; V: TRBV7-8; size: few; CDR3: CASSFRTGSNEQYF; DNA: TGTGCCAGCAGCTTCCGGACAGGGTCTAACGAGCAGTACTTC
J: TRBJ1-2; D: -; V: TRBV9; size: -; CDR3: CASSVVLQGGYGYTF; DNA: TGTGCCAGCAGCGTAGTCCTACAGGGCGGCTATGGCTACACCTTC
J: TRBJ1-4; D: -; V: TRBV30; size: -; CDR3: CAWSPLPRNEKLFF; DNA: TGTGCCTGGAGCCCCCTCCCGCGTAATGAAAAACTGTTTTTT
J: TRBJ1-3; D: TRBD1; V: TRBV7-6; size: -; CDR3: CASSLKGQGGFSGNTIYF; DNA: TGTGCCAGCAGCTTAAAGGGACAGGGGGGATTCTCTGGAAACACCATATATTTT
J: TRBJ2-7; D: TRBD2; V: TRBV6-5; size: -; CDR3: CASSYSGTSGYEQYF; DNA: TGTGCCAGCAGTTACTCTGGGACTAGCGGATACGAGCAGTACTTC
J: TRBJ2-7; D: -; V: TRBV4-1; size: -; CDR3: CASSQDSVPGFYEQYF; DNA: TGCGCCAGCAGCCAAGATTCCGTGCCGGGGTTTTACGAGCAGTACTTC
J: TRBJ2-7; D: -; V: TRBV5-6; size: -; CDR3: CASSGVSNEQYF; DNA: TGTGCCAGCAGCGGAGTCTCGAATGAGCAGTACTTC
J: TRBJ1-1; D: -; V: TRBV27; size: -; CDR3: CASSPRGGWNTEAFF; DNA: TGTGCCAGCAGTCCCAGGGGAGGGTGGAACACTGAAGCTTTCTTT
J: TRBJ1-1; D: -; V: TRBV9; size: -; CDR3: CASSLSLLGQEAFF; DNA: TGTGCCAGCAGTCTAAGTTTGTTAGGACAGGAAGCTTTCTTT
J: TRBJ1-5; D: -; V: TRBV28; size: -; CDR3: CASSFGLDQPQHF; DNA: TGTGCCAGCAGTTTCGGTCTAGATCAGCCCCAGCATTTT
J: TRBJ2-1; D: -; V: TRBV15; size: once; CDR3: CATSIDRSGQFF; DNA: TGTGCCACCAGTATAGACCGGAGCGGGCAGTTCTTC
J: TRBJ2-7; D: -; V: TRBV29-1; size: -; CDR3: CSVEAAREQYF; DNA: TGCAGCGTTGAAGCTGCTAGGGAGCAGTACTTC
J: TRBJ1-1; D: TRBD1; V: TRBV7-9; size: once; CDR3: CASSLKGQSNTEAFF; DNA: TGTGCCAGCAGCTTGAAGGGACAGTCTAACACTGAAGCTTTCTTT
J: TRBJ2-7; D: TRBD1; V: TRBV18; size: -; CDR3: CASSGDRAYEQYF; DNA: TGTGCCAGCTCTGGGGACAGAGCCTACGAGCAGTACTTC
J: TRBJ2-7; D: TRBD1; V: TRBV28; size: -; CDR3: CASSPGQADAYEQYF; DNA: TGTGCCAGCAGTCCGGGACAGGCGGACGCCTACGAGCAGTACTTC
J: TRBJ1-1; D: -; V: TRBV5-1; size: -; CDR3: CASSLSGWGYTEAFF; DNA: TGCGCCAGCAGCTTGTCGGGGTGGGGTTACACTGAAGCTTTCTTT
J: TRBJ2-7; D: -; V: TRBV11-2; size: -; CDR3: CASSLGAYEQYF; DNA: TGTGCCAGCAGCTTAGGAGCTTACGAGCAGTACTTC
J: TRBJ2-3; D: TRBD1; V: TRBV10-3; size: once; CDR3: CAIRVTGSDTQYF; DNA: TGTGCCATCAGAGTGACAGGGTCCGATACGCAGTATTTT
J: TRBJ2-5; D: -; V: TRBV10-2; size: -; CDR3: CASSDTSLETQYF; DNA: TGCGCCAGCTCTGACACAAGTCTTGAGACCCAGTACTTC
J: TRBJ1-1; D: -; V: TRBV6-1; size: -; CDR3: CASSDRVNTEAFF; DNA: TGTGCCAGCAGTGACAGGGTGAACACTGAAGCTTTCTTT
J: TRBJ2-7; D: TRBD2; V: TRBV9; size: -; CDR3: CASSVGLAGTYEQYF; DNA: TGTGCCAGCAGCGTCGGACTAGCGGGAACCTACGAGCAGTACTTC
J: TRBJ2-7; D: TRBD1; V: TRBV5-1; size: once; CDR3: CASSRRQGVYEQYF; DNA: TGCGCCAGCAGCCGACGACAGGGGGTATACGAGCAGTACTTC
J: TRBJ2-4; D: TRBD2; V: TRBV7-9; size: -; CDR3: CASSSKRGGEGNIQYF; DNA: TGTGCCAGCAGCTCGAAGCGGGGGGGCGAGGGAAACATTCAGTACTTC
J: TRBJ2-1; D: -; V: TRBV5-1; size: -; CDR3: CASSLGVAAEQFF; DNA: TGCGCCAGCAGCTTGGGGGTAGCCGCTGAGCAGTTCTTC
J: TRBJ2-3; D: TRBD2; V: TRBV7-2; size: -; CDR3: CASSFRGGDTQYF; DNA: TGTGCCAGCAGCTTTCGGGGGGGAGATACGCAGTATTTT
J: TRBJ2-1; D: TRBD2; V: TRBV6-5; size: -; CDR3: CASGTTIHEQFF; DNA: TGTGCCAGCGGGACTACTATCCATGAGCAGTTCTTC
J: TRBJ2-1; D: TRBD2; V: TRBV19; size: -; CDR3: CASMSSGVTGYNEQFF; DNA: TGTGCCAGTATGTCTAGCGGCGTGACCGGCTACAATGAGCAGTTCTTC
J: TRBJ1-5; D: -; V: TRBV6-1; size: -; CDR3: CASIADNGPQHF; DNA: TGTGCCAGCATCGCAGACAATGGGCCCCAGCATTTT
J: TRBJ2-1; D: TRBD2; V: TRBV19; size: -; CDR3: CASMTSGGGPSYNEQFF; DNA: TGTGCCAGTATGACTAGCGGGGGGGGCCCCTCCTACAATGAGCAGTTCTTC
J: TRBJ1-2; D: TRBD1; V: TRBV2; size: -; CDR3: CASRGGQGAGGYTF; DNA: TGTGCCAGCAGGGGCGGCCAGGGGGCGGGAGGCTACACCTTC
J: TRBJ2-3; D: TRBD2; V: TRBV4-1; size: few; CDR3: CASSHSSGRAWDTDTQYF; DNA: TGCGCCAGCAGCCACTCCAGCGGGAGGGCCTGGGACACAGATACGCAGTATTTT
J: TRBJ2-7; D: TRBD2; V: TRBV5-5; size: few; CDR3: CASSLKLAGYSYEQYF; DNA: TGTGCCAGCAGCTTGAAACTAGCGGGTTACTCCTACGAGCAGTACTTC
J: TRBJ2-7; D: TRBD2; V: TRBV5-1; size: once; CDR3: CASSYTSGGSYEQYF; DNA: TGCGCCAGCAGTTATACTAGCGGTGGTTCCTACGAGCAGTACTTC
J: TRBJ2-5; D: -; V: TRBV4-2; size: once; CDR3: CASSQDPEETQYF; DNA: TGTGCCAGCAGCCAAGACCCAGAAGAGACCCAGTACTTC
J: TRBJ2-4; D: TRBD1; V: TRBV5-1; size: -; CDR3: CASSLSGQVGSGKNIQYF; DNA: TGCGCCAGCAGCTTGTCGGGACAGGTGGGGTCGGGCAAAAACATTCAGTACTTC
J: TRBJ1-1; D: -; V: TRBV5-4; size: few; CDR3: CASSTGRDTEAFF; DNA: TGTGCCAGCAGTACTGGCAGGGACACTGAAGCTTTCTTT
J: TRBJ1-1; D: -; V: TRBV4-1; size: few; CDR3: CASSQEVRVSSEAFF; DNA: TGCGCCAGCAGCCAAGAAGTGCGGGTAAGCTCTGAAGCTTTCTTT
J: TRBJ1-6; D: TRBD1; V: TRBV14; size: few; CDR3: CASSQGLRDSSYNSPLHF; DNA: TGTGCCAGCAGCCAAGGATTAAGGGACAGCTCCTATAATTCACCCCTCCACTTT
J: TRBJ2-3; D: TRBD2; V: TRBV15; size: few; CDR3: CATSRAGGGAGTQYF; DNA: TGTGCCACCAGCAGAGCTGGCGGGGGGGCAGGTACGCAGTATTTT